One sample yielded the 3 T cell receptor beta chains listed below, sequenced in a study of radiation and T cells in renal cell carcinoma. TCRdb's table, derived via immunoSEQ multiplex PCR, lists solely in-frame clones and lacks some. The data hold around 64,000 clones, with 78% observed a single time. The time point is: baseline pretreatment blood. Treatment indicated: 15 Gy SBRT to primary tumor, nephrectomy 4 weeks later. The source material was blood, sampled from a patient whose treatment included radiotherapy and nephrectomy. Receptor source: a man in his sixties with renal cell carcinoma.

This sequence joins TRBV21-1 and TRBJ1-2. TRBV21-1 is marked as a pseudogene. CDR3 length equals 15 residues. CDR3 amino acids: CASSKPGSQSAGYTF. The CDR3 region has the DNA TGTGCCAGCAGCAAGCCGGGGTCACAATCGGCTGGCTACACCTTC.

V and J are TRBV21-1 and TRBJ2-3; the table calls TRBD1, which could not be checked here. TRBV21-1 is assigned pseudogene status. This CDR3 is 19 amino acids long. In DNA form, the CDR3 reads TGTGCCAGCAGCAAATTGGTCCCCTTGGAGACAGGGGGGACAGATACGCAGTATTTT. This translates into CASSKLVPLETGGTDTQYF.

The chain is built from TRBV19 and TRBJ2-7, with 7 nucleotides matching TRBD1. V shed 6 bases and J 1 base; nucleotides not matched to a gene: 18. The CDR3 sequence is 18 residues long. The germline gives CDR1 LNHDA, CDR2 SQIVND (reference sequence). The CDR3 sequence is CASSPRGVQGRRSYEQYF. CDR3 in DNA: TGTGCCAGTAGCCCCCGAGGGGTACAGGGGAGACGATCCTACGAGCAGTACTTC.